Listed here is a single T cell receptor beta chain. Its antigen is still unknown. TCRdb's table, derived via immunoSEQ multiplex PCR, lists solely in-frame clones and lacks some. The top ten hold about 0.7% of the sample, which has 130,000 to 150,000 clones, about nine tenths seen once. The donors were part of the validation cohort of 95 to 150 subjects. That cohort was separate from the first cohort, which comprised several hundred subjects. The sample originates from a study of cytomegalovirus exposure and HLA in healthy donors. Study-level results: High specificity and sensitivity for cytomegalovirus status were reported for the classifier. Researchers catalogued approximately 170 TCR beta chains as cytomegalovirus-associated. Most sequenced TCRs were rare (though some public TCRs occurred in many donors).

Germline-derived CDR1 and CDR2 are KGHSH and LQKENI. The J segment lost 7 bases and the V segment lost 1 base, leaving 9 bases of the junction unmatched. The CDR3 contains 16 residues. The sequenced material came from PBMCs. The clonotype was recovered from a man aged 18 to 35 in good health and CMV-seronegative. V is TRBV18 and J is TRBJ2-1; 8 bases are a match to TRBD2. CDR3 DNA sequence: TGTGCCAGCTCACCACTCGAAGCGGGAGTCATGAATGAGCAGTTCTTC. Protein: CASSPLEAGVMNEQFF.